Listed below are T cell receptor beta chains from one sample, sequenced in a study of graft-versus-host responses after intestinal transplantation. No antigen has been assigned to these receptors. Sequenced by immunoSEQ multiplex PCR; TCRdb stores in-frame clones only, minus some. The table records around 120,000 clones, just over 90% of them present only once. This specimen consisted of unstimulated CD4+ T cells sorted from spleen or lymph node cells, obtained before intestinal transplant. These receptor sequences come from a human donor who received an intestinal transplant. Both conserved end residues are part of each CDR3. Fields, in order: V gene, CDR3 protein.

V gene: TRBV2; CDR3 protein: CASSEQGRKTEAFF
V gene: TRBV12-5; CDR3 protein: CASGAGLAVQETQYF
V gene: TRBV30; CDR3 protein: CAWSALYYGYTF
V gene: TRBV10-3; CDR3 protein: CAISRGVNEKLFF
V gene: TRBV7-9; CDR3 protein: CASSAPTHQEGNTGELFF
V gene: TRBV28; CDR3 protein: CASSWGRTYEQYF
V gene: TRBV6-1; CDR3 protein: CASSGRDSRTDTQYF
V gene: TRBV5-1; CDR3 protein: CASTLSGTPGELFF
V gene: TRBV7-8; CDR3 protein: CASSFFQGDLYYEQYF
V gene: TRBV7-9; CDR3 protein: CASDNSGNTIYF
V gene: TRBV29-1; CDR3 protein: CSDALALNYGYTF
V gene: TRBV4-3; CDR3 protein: CASSQSPGLAGYTDTQYF
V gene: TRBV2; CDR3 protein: CASTDRQGGDQPQHF
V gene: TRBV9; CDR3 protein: CASSATGHATNEKLFF
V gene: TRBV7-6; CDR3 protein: CASSRGTSGGGPQGTQYF
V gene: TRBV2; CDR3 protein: CASYQRRPTEKLFF
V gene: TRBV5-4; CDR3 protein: CASSLDRTNSPLHF
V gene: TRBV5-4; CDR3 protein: CASSLMVGGAYTGELFF
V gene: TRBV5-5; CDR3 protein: CASSPLATSYEQYF
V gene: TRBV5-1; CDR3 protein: CASSLGHPSSGNTIYF
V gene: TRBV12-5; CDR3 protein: CASGLEATSGPGGEQYF
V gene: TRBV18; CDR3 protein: CASSPVGSGAGSYEQYF
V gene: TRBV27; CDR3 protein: CASSFEGANEKLFF
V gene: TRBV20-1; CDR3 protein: CSAPKETQYF
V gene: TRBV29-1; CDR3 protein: CSVRDRGRTSTDTQYF
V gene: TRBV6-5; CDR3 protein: CASSTTGTANEKLFF
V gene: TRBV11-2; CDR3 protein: CASSLSHRGYGDYTF
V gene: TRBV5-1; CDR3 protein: CASSLPGLSYEQYF
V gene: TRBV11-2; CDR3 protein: CASSLTAYNEQFF
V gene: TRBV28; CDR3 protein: CASSLHSGAGGRYNEQFF
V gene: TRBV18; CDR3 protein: CASSPGGVGYTF
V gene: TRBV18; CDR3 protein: CASSPNEQGFLYGYTF
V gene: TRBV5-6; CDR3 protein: CASSFNRVDPKAFF
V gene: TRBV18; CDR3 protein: CASSTGEKGKAAFF
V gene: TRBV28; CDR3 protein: CASSLGGLAGGGTYEQYF
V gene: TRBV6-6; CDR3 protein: CASRTGVTGELFF
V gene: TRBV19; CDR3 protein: CASSRTQSYEQYF
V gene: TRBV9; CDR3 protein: CASSVEGAVGNEQFF
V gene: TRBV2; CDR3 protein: CASAMGASSAYGYTF
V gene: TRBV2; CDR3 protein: CASSLTGTDEQFF
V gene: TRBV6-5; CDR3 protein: CASSPPPRVEQYF
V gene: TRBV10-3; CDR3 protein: CAISEDGGDTQYF
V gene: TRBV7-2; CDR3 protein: CASSRREGGQPQHF
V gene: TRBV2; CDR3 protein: CASSVLPGVSGYTF
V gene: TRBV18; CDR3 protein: CASSPSPRGAGETQYF
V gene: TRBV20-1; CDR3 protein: CSGAHGETQYF
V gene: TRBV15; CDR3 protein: CATSRGRAAGENTGELFF